These T cell receptor beta chains were read from a single sample in a study of radiation and T cells in renal cell carcinoma. Sequencing was performed with immunoSEQ multiplex PCR; in TCRdb, only in-frame clones are kept and a portion is missing. The data contain just over 15,000 clones, 64% of them seen just once; the ten biggest clones take up roughly 26%. The input for sequencing was tumor tissue, taken from a patient whose treatment included radiotherapy and nephrectomy. The receptors stem from a woman between 65 and 79 years old with renal cell carcinoma. The CDR3 runs from the conserved cysteine through the conserved F or W. D genes are given only for firm matches. Clone sizes are given selectively: once, few, many, or a class where the clone is expanded.

size,D,J,V,CDR3,DNA
few,.,TRBJ2-2,TRBV5-6,CASSLGPSPNTGELFF,TGTGCCAGCAGCCTCGGCCCTAGCCCGAACACCGGGGAGCTGTTTTTT
once,TRBD1,TRBJ2-1,TRBV7-9,CASSLGTGSYNEQFF,TGTGCCAGCAGCTTAGGGACAGGTTCCTACAATGAGCAGTTCTTC
.,.,TRBJ1-1,TRBV27,CASSLWAGNTEAFF,TGTGCCAGCAGTTTATGGGCAGGGAACACTGAAGCTTTCTTT
.,.,TRBJ2-1,TRBV6-5,CASSSRGGEQFF,TGTGCCAGCAGTTCGAGGGGGGGTGAGCAGTTCTTC
few,.,TRBJ1-2,TRBV5-6,CASREMGTVGYTF,TGTGCCAGCAGGGAGATGGGGACGGTTGGCTACACCTTC
.,.,TRBJ2-7,TRBV9,CASSVSDLSEQYF,TGTGCCAGCAGCGTATCGGACTTGAGCGAGCAGTACTTC
medium-sized,TRBD2,TRBJ2-2,TRBV9,CASSPSGRAAGELFF,TGTGCCAGCAGCCCAAGCGGGAGGGCCGCCGGGGAGCTGTTTTTT
.,.,TRBJ2-7,TRBV7-2,CASSPQTGRSDEQYF,TGTGCCAGCTCGCCCCAGACAGGGAGGTCGGACGAGCAGTACTTC
.,TRBD1,TRBJ1-3,TRBV6-5,CASRGTGGVNTIYF,TGTGCCAGCAGAGGGACAGGGGGCGTAAACACCATATATTTT
.,.,TRBJ2-1,TRBV19,CASSIGGVWGSNEQFF,TGTGCCAGTAGTATCGGAGGGGTCTGGGGCAGCAATGAGCAGTTCTTC
.,.,TRBJ2-7,TRBV7-2,CASSLGWGEQYF,TGTGCCAGCAGCTTAGGCTGGGGGGAGCAGTACTTC
.,TRBD2,TRBJ2-5,TRBV5-4,CASSLYRTSLETQYF,TGTGCCAGCAGCTTATATCGGACTAGCTTAGAGACCCAGTACTTC
.,TRBD2,TRBJ2-7,TRBV4-1,CASSLGTNDEQYF,TGCGCCAGCAGCTTAGGGACTAACGACGAGCAGTACTTC
.,.,TRBJ2-1,TRBV19,CASSIDPASSNEQFF,TGTGCCAGTAGTATAGATCCGGCCTCGTCAAATGAGCAGTTCTTC
.,.,TRBJ1-3,TRBV18,CASTEGVSGNTIYF,TGTGCCAGCACCGAAGGGGTCTCTGGAAACACCATATATTTT
few,.,TRBJ1-2,TRBV5-4,CASSLEAGAGGYTF,TGTGCCAGCAGCTTGGAGGCCGGGGCCGGTGGCTACACCTTC
.,TRBD1,TRBJ2-7,TRBV7-9,CASSTPGQGSYEQYF,TGTGCCAGCAGCACGCCGGGACAGGGATCCTACGAGCAGTACTTC
.,.,TRBJ2-7,TRBV27,CASRNSAGNSYEQYF,TGTGCCAGCAGAAATAGCGCGGGGAATTCCTACGAGCAGTACTTC
.,.,TRBJ1-1,TRBV4-1,CASSPFISGDTEAFF,TGCGCCAGCAGCCCGTTTATTAGCGGGGACACTGAAGCTTTCTTT
.,.,TRBJ2-7,TRBV13,CASSLSQGPLSYEQYF,TGTGCCAGCAGCCTGTCCCAGGGCCCCCTCTCCTACGAGCAGTACTTC
.,.,TRBJ2-7,TRBV7-9,CASSLSGQYYEQYF,TGTGCCAGCAGCTTAAGTGGGCAATACTACGAGCAGTACTTC
.,TRBD2,TRBJ2-3,TRBV4-1,CASSQEVPSGTADTQYF,TGCGCCAGCAGCCAAGAGGTTCCTAGCGGGACAGCAGATACGCAGTATTTT
.,TRBD2,TRBJ2-1,TRBV7-2,CASSSTSLNSYNEQFF,TGTGCCAGCAGCTCGACTAGCTTGAATTCCTACAATGAGCAGTTCTTC
.,TRBD2,TRBJ2-3,TRBV4-1,CASSQDPASGNTQYF,TGCGCCAGCAGCCAAGATCCGGCTAGCGGGAATACGCAGTATTTT
many,TRBD2,TRBJ2-1,TRBV7-2,CASSSRTSGIDEQFF,TGTGCCAGCAGCTCACGGACTAGCGGGATCGATGAGCAGTTCTTC
.,.,TRBJ1-6,TRBV5-1,CASRDTNSPLHF,TGCGCCAGCCGGGACACGAATTCACCCCTCCACTTT
many,TRBD1,TRBJ1-3,TRBV9,CASSVDAGGTGNTIYF,TGTGCCAGCAGCGTAGATGCAGGGGGTACTGGAAACACCATATATTTT
few,TRBD1,TRBJ1-2,TRBV7-6,CASSLETGVLNGYTF,TGTGCCAGCAGCTTAGAGACAGGGGTATTGAATGGCTACACCTTC
few,TRBD1,TRBJ1-3,TRBV5-1,CASSLGGQGNTIYF,TGCGCCAGCAGCTTGGGGGGACAGGGAAACACCATATATTTT
.,TRBD2,TRBJ2-5,TRBV30,CAWNGAGGLSGETQYF,TGTGCCTGGAACGGAGCGGGAGGGCTATCTGGGGAGACCCAGTACTTC
once,.,TRBJ2-1,TRBV6-6,CASSSGVSYNEQFF,TGTGCCAGCAGCTCAGGGGTTTCCTACAATGAGCAGTTCTTC
.,.,TRBJ2-3,TRBV1,CTSSQDVSGGCTDTQYF,TGCACCAGCAGCCAAGACGTTTCGGGGGGTTGCACAGATACGCAGTATTTT
.,.,TRBJ2-5,TRBV6-5,CASSRQLQETQYF,TGTGCCAGCAGCCGACAGTTACAAGAGACCCAGTACTTC
.,TRBD1,TRBJ2-6,TRBV2,CASSSQGAGANVLTF,TGTGCCAGCAGTTCACAGGGGGCTGGGGCCAACGTCCTGACTTTC
.,.,TRBJ1-4,TRBV19,CASSKIGSDEKLFF,TGTGCCAGTAGTAAGATCGGAAGCGATGAAAAACTGTTTTTT
few,.,TRBJ1-4,TRBV15,CATSRDLGEKLFF,TGTGCCACCAGCAGGGATTTGGGGGAAAAACTGTTTTTT
.,TRBD1,TRBJ2-2,TRBV5-3,CARSCRQGRDTGELFF,TGTGCCAGAAGCTGCAGACAGGGGCGGGATACCGGGGAGCTGTTTTTT
few,.,TRBJ2-2,TRBV18,CASSPPSTPGELFF,TGTGCCAGCTCACCACCCTCCACCCCGGGGGAGCTGTTTTTT
once,.,TRBJ1-4,TRBV15,CATSRDKGFAEKLFF,TGTGCCACCAGCAGAGATAAGGGCTTTGCGGAAAAACTGTTTTTT
.,TRBD1,TRBJ2-7,TRBV30,CAWSRQGHEQYF,TGTGCCTGGAGCCGACAGGGCCACGAGCAGTACTTC
many,.,TRBJ2-7,TRBV18,CASSPPSQAYRGEQYF,TGTGCCAGCTCACCACCGTCACAGGCCTATCGCGGGGAGCAGTACTTC
.,.,TRBJ1-1,TRBV19,CASSPGAGVTEAFF,TGTGCCAGTAGTCCTGGGGCCGGGGTCACTGAAGCTTTCTTT
.,TRBD1,TRBJ2-2,TRBV4-1,CASSHPGTGNTGELFF,TGCGCCAGCAGCCACCCCGGGACAGGGAACACCGGGGAGCTGTTTTTT
.,TRBD1,TRBJ2-1,TRBV19,CASSAGTAQKGYNEQFF,TGTGCCAGTAGTGCTGGGACAGCTCAGAAAGGGTACAATGAGCAGTTCTTC
.,.,TRBJ1-6,TRBV4-1,CASSLGKANSPLHF,TGCGCCAGCAGCCTAGGGAAGGCTAATTCACCCCTCCACTTT
few,.,TRBJ1-2,TRBV18,CASSPTGGNYGYTF,TGTGCCAGCTCACCAACCGGGGGGAACTATGGCTACACCTTC
.,TRBD1,TRBJ1-4,TRBV15,CATSRDQGRGLEKLFF,TGTGCCACCAGCAGAGATCAGGGCAGGGGGCTTGAAAAACTGTTTTTT
.,TRBD2,TRBJ2-5,TRBV5-4,CASSPAGGQETQYF,TGTGCCAGCAGCCCGGCGGGGGGCCAAGAGACCCAGTACTTC
.,TRBD2,TRBJ2-5,TRBV10-2,CASTFRGGPETQYF,TGCGCCAGCACCTTTCGGGGGGGCCCAGAGACCCAGTACTTC
.,TRBD2,TRBJ2-3,TRBV30,CAWSVPIPGLAGDTDTQYF,TGTGCCTGGAGTGTACCGATTCCGGGACTAGCGGGAGACACAGATACGCAGTATTTT